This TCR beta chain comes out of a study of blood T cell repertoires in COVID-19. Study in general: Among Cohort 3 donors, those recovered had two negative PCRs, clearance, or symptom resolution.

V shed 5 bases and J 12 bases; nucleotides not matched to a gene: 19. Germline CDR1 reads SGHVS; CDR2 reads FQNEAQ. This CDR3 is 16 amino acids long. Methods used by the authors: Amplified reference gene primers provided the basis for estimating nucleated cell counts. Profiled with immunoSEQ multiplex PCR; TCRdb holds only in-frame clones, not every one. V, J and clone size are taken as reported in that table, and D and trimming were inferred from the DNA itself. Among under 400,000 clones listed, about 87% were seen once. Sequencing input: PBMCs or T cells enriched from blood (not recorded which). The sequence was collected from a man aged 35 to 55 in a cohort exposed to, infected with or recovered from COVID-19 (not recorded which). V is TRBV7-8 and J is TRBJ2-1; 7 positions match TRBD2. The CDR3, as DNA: TGTGCCAGCAGCACGCAAATGAACCCGGGGACGGGAGGGCAGTTCTTC. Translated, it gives CASSTQMNPGTGGQFF.